This T cell receptor beta chain was obtained from a study of chemoradiotherapy in HPV16-positive cancers. Over chemoradiotherapy, repertoires were sampled more than once. Method: immunoSEQ multiplex PCR; TCRdb's copy keeps in-frame clones and lacks some. Of approximately 17,000 clones in the sample, around 92% are singletons; the top ten hold roughly 2.3%. Trimming took off 3 bases at V and 5 bases at J, with 13 bases between the two ends. This CDR3 is built from 14 residues. CDR1 and CDR2 (germline): LNHDA, SQIVND (reference sequence). The chain links TRBV19 to TRBJ2-5; a possible D gene is TRBD1 (7 bases). The material sequenced was blood, taken from a patient who underwent chemoradiotherapy. This receptor was identified in a human donor with HPV-associated anogenital cancer. CDR3 DNA: TGTGCCAGTAGTATCTCTGCAGGGGGGGAGACCCAGTACTTC. Amino acids: CASSISAGGETQYF.